This T cell receptor (beta chain) was obtained from a study of shared clonotypes between healthy human individuals. Naive CD8 cells lacked CD45RO and underwent positive selection for CCR7, leaving out terminally differentiated effector memory CD45RA+ cells. Donors, healthy HIV-negative adults, lacked recent acute infections or vaccinations. The CDR3 runs to 14 residues. CDR1 is LNHDA, CDR2 SQIVND, per germline (reference sequence). J was trimmed by 7 bases and V by 6 bases; bases with no gene match: 6. Assay used: immunoSEQ multiplex PCR; TCRdb lists only in-frame clones, some missing. The sample carries some 580,000 clones, 95% to 98% recorded once.

Specimen: naive CD8+ T cells sorted from blood. The clonotype originates from a man in his thirties or forties in good health. This chain joins TRBV19 and TRBJ2-2; TRBD1 matches 9 bases. This CDR3 is CASRSGQGYGELFF. DNA of the CDR3: TGTGCCAGTAGGTCGGGACAGGGTTACGGGGAGCTGTTTTTT.